This entry lists 27 T cell receptor beta chains sequenced from one sample in a study of blood T cell repertoires in COVID-19. The data were produced by immunoSEQ multiplex PCR, yet TCRdb's version contains in-frame clones alone and is incomplete. The data contain about 140,000 clones, roughly 84% of them singletons. Sequenced input: peripheral blood. These receptors were collected from a man aged 25-45 years with COVID-19, enrolled during active disease.

This clone was seen only once. The rearrangement joins TRBV6-5 to TRBJ2-7; TRBD2 matches 7 bases. CDR1 and CDR2 from the germline V gene are MNHEY and SVGAGI. CDR3 length equals 15 residues. Trimming at V came to 6 bases and at J to 0 bases, leaving 8 bases not matched to a gene. CDR3 coding DNA: TGTGCCAGCAGGGGACTAACGTTGATCTCCTACGAGCAGTACTTC. The encoded protein is CASRGLTLISYEQYF.

This clone was counted a single time. The V gene is TRBV6-5, the J gene TRBJ2-7, with 8 bases identical to TRBD2. The CDR3 is 14 amino acids. The germline V gene has CDR1 MNHEY and CDR2 SVGAGI. V was pared by 4 bases and J by 6 bases, with 8 bases of the junction left unmatched. CDR3 protein: CASSWGGLGLEQYF. CDR3 coding DNA: TGTGCCAGCAGTTGGGGGGGACTAGGTCTCGAGCAGTACTTC.

The J gene is TRBJ2-3, the V gene TRBV5-5, with TRBD1 as a possible D gene (5 bases). From germline, CDR1 is SGHKS and CDR2 YYEKEE (reference sequence). This CDR3 comprises 13 residues. Trimming cost V 0 bases and J 6 bases, with 8 bases left between them. Written as DNA, the CDR3 is TGTGCCAGCAGCTTGGGACGACAGGATACGCAGTATTTT. It specifies CASSLGRQDTQYF.

In this sample, this clone turned up a few times. The chain is built from TRBV5-1 and TRBJ1-4; 7 nucleotides line up with TRBD1. The CDR3 has 15 residues. Unmatched junction bases numbered 8, after V lost 2 bases and J lost 7 bases. The germline V gene encodes CDR1 SGHRS and CDR2 YFSETQ. CDR3 DNA: TGCGCCAGCAGCTTCTCCGGGACAGATGGTGAAAAACTGTTTTTT. Translating gives CASSFSGTDGEKLFF.

The chain carries TRBV6-1 and TRBJ2-7, with TRBD1 matching 7 bases. CDR1 and CDR2 from the germline V gene are MNHNS and SASEGT. Trimming took 4 bases from V and 9 from J; bases not matched to a gene: 18. This CDR3 comprises 16 residues. The CDR3 DNA reads TGTGCCAGCAGTGGGGCCCGGACAGGTTTTGTCCCCGGGCAGTACTTC. Translated: CASSGARTGFVPGQYF.

The chain combines TRBV14 with TRBJ2-7; D perhaps matches TRBD1 (6 bases). The CDR3 contains 14 residues. Germline CDR1 SGHDN, CDR2 FVKESK. V was clipped by 5 bases and J by 3 bases, with 14 bases between them. The CDR3 spells CASSADSFFYEQYF. The CDR3 bases are TGTGCCAGCAGCGCGGACAGTTTTTTCTACGAGCAGTACTTC. Based on the CDR3 plus reference TRBV14 and TRBJ2-7, the full variable domain is EAGVTQFPSHSVIEKGQTVTLRCDPISGHDNLYWYRRVMGKEIKFLLHFVKESKQDESGMPNNRFLAERTGGTYSTLKVQPAELEDSGVYFCASSADSFFYEQYFGPGTRLTVT.

This chain connects TRBV3-1 (or the pseudogene TRBV3-2) to TRBJ2-6; 7 bases align to TRBD2. The CDR3 contains 20 residues. CDR1 is LGHDT and CDR2 is YNNKEL in the germline V gene (reference sequence). J lost 0 bases, V lost 0 bases, and 11 bases had no gene match. In DNA form, the CDR3 reads TGTGCCAGCAGCCAAGATTGGGAGGGGCCGCTGGGCTCTGGGGCCAACGTCCTGACTTTC. It is translated as CASSQDWEGPLGSGANVLTF.

This clone came up once. The J gene is TRBJ1-1, the V gene TRBV18; TRBD1 matches at 8 bases. CDR3 size: 14 residues. Germline lookup yields CDR1 KGHSH and CDR2 LQKENI. The V gene end was trimmed by 3 bases and the J gene end by 10 bases; junction bases not matched to a gene: 10. The CDR3 coding sequence is TGTGCCAGCTCACCGGCTGAGACAGGGGTAGGAGCTTTCTTT. Protein: CASSPAETGVGAFF.

The rearrangement joins TRBV6-5 to TRBJ2-3, with 9 nucleotides matching TRBD2. The trim removed 2 bases at V and 3 bases at J, leaving 6 bases unmatched. Per the germline V gene, CDR1 is MNHEY and CDR2 is SVGAGI. This CDR3 is 16 amino acids long. As DNA, the CDR3 is TGTGCCAGCAGTTACATAGCGGGAGAAGGTACAGATACGCAGTATTTT. Translating gives CASSYIAGEGTDTQYF.

There are a few counts of this clone. The V call is TRBV7-9, the J call TRBJ2-5, with a tentative D call TRBD1 (5 bases). V lost 8 bases and J lost 4, with 14 bases in between. The CDR3 runs 13 residues. Germline CDR1 and CDR2: SEHNR and FQNEAQ (reference sequence). The CDR3 DNA follows: TGTGCCAGCCAGGGCCGAACGGGAGAGACCCAGTACTTC. Translated, it gives CASQGRTGETQYF.

The chain has TRBV4-1 and TRBJ2-1, with D uncertain. Germline V gene lookup returns CDR1 MGHRA and CDR2 YSYEKL. The CDR3 sequence is 16 residues long. V was trimmed by 0 bases and J by 4 bases, leaving 13 bases between them. The CDR3 sequence: CASSQDNRRLYNEQFF. As DNA, the CDR3 is TGCGCCAGCAGCCAAGATAACCGGAGACTTTACAATGAGCAGTTCTTC.

V and J are TRBV2 and TRBJ1-5, with D unresolved. The germline V and J ends were trimmed by 6 bases and 9 bases, with 12 bases remaining between them. This CDR3 contains 12 residues. Germline CDR1 is SNHLY and CDR2 is FYNNEI. CDR3 coding DNA: TGTGCCAGCAGCGATGGCCGGGGGCCCCAGCATTTT. Translating gives CASSDGRGPQHF.

The chain joins TRBV27 to TRBJ1-1; D may be TRBD1 (5 bases). V lost 5 bases and J 6 bases, leaving 10 bases between the germline ends. This CDR3 is built from 12 residues. The germline V gene encodes CDR1 MNHEY and CDR2 SMNVEV (reference sequence). CDR3 in DNA: TGTGCCAGCAGTCCTAGGGGTGCTGAAGCTTTCTTT. It yields the protein CASSPRGAEAFF.

This chain joins TRBV27 and TRBJ1-5; D is perhaps TRBD1 (5 bases). This CDR3 comprises 15 residues. V was trimmed by 7 bases and J by 5 bases, leaving 18 bases between them. Germline CDR1 is MNHEY and CDR2 is SMNVEV (reference sequence). This chain's CDR3 is CASTTSRGGDQPQHF. In nucleotides, the CDR3 is TGTGCCAGCACCACTTCACGGGGCGGGGATCAGCCCCAGCATTTT.

V and J are TRBV18 and TRBJ1-1, with D possibly matching TRBD1 (6 bases). Germline CDR1 reads KGHSH; CDR2 reads LQKENI. Trimming pared 4 bases from V and 4 bases from J, leaving 13 bases between. This CDR3 has 14 residues. The CDR3 DNA reads as TGTGCCAGCTCACTCACAGGGTGGGGCACTGAAGCTTTCTTT. Residues: CASSLTGWGTEAFF.

This chain uses TRBV10-3 with TRBJ2-1; 7 bases match TRBD2. This CDR3 comprises 16 residues. With V trimmed by 3 bases and J by 1 base, 6 bases remained unmatched. CDR1 and CDR2 from the germline V gene are ENHRY and SYGVKD. In nucleotides, the CDR3 is TGTGCCATCAGTGAACCCAGCGGGGCGTCCTACAATGAGCAGTTCTTC. Its translation is CAISEPSGASYNEQFF.

This chain connects TRBV10-3 to TRBJ2-7; 7 positions agree with TRBD1. The trim removed 4 bases at V and 4 bases at J, leaving 10 bases unmatched. The CDR3 extends over 15 amino acids. Germline CDR1 reads ENHRY; CDR2 reads SYGVKD. As DNA, the CDR3 is TGTGCCATCAGTGTGGGGACGGGACAGACTTACGAGCAGTACTTC. This codes for CAISVGTGQTYEQYF.

The CDR3 DNA reads as TGCGCCAGCAGCCAAGAATTATCAACGGGGGTTTATGGCTACACCTTC. Amino acid sequence: CASSQELSTGVYGYTF. The chain couples TRBV4-1 to TRBJ1-2, with D perhaps matching TRBD1 (5 bases). This CDR3 region has 16 residues. V dropped 0 bases and J dropped 5 bases, with 16 bases sitting between them. Per the germline V gene, CDR1 is MGHRA and CDR2 is YSYEKL.

The chain carries TRBV5-6 and TRBJ2-1; no firm D call. Trimming removed 0 bases from V and 8 bases from J, with 9 bases in between. Germline loops: CDR1 SGHDT, CDR2 YYEEEE. The CDR3 is 13 residues long. The CDR3 DNA is TGTGCCAGCAGCTTGGTTGAGGCCCATGAGCAGTTCTTC. It is translated as CASSLVEAHEQFF.

The rearrangement uses TRBV27 and TRBJ2-5; a possible D gene is TRBD1 (5 bases). V dropped 6 bases and J dropped 1 base, with 12 bases sitting between them. The CDR3 length is 14 residues. Germline V gene data show CDR1 as MNHEY and CDR2 as SMNVEV (reference sequence). The CDR3, as DNA: TGTGCCAGCAGCTCCTACAGGTCCCAAGAGACCCAGTACTTC. This codes for CASSSYRSQETQYF.

As for this clone: A much larger clone differs by one base, so this may be a read error. Additional DNA sequences in this sample encode the identical CDR3. The CDR3 loop reads CASSLQGNYGYTF. The CDR3 DNA is TGTGCCAGCAGTTTACAGGGAAACTATGGCTACACCTTC. J is TRBJ1-2 and V is TRBV27, with D possibly being TRBD1 (5 bases). Trimming took off 2 bases at V and 2 bases at J, with 6 bases between the two ends. CDR1 is MNHEY, CDR2 SMNVEV, per germline (reference sequence). This CDR3 region has 13 residues.

This clone has only one observation. The V gene is TRBV12-3 or TRBV12-4, the J gene TRBJ1-1; D is possibly TRBD1 (6 bases). Trimming removed 1 base at V and 11 bases at J, with 14 bases between. The CDR3 runs to 13 residues. CDR3: CASSLGPTGNAFF. The CDR3 DNA follows: TGTGCCAGCAGTTTAGGACCTACAGGGAACGCTTTCTTT.

The V and J genes are TRBV18 and TRBJ2-3, with 9 nucleotides matching TRBD2. Trimming removed 2 bases from V and 0 bases from J; junction bases left unmatched: 9. In germline, CDR1 is KGHSH, CDR2 LQKENI. The CDR3 totals 18 residues. The CDR3 sequence is CASSPSAGGPGSTDTQYF. The CDR3 nucleotides read TGTGCCAGCTCACCATCGGCGGGAGGGCCAGGGAGCACAGATACGCAGTATTTT.

The chain combines TRBV27 with TRBJ1-2, with TRBD1 matching over 8 bases. V shed 5 bases, J shed 8 bases, and the junction held 4 bases outside the gene matches. This CDR3 has 12 amino acids. The germline V gene has CDR1 MNHEY and CDR2 SMNVEV (reference sequence). CDR3 residues: CASSPQGEGYTF. The CDR3 region has the DNA TGTGCCAGCAGTCCACAGGGGGAAGGCTACACCTTC.

The chain employs TRBV7-2 and TRBJ2-3, with D tentatively TRBD1 (5 bases). CDR3 length: 16 amino acids. Germline assignment: CDR1 SGHTA and CDR2 FQGNSA. The V end lost 8 bases, the J end lost 2 bases, and 20 bases lay between the germline ends. The CDR3 region has the DNA TGTGCCAGCCCCCCGGGTGGGGCGTTAGTCACAGATACGCAGTATTTT. Translating gives CASPPGGALVTDTQYF.

The chain carries TRBV28 and TRBJ1-2; possible D gene TRBD1, 6 bases. Trimming took 6 bases from V and 2 from J, leaving 16 bases between them. CDR1 and CDR2 from the germline V gene are MDHEN and SYDVKM. The CDR3 spans 15 residues. CDR3 sequence reads: CASRILDSRNYGYTF. Written as DNA, the CDR3 is TGTGCCAGCAGGATACTGGACAGCCGGAACTATGGCTACACCTTC.

This sequence joins TRBV7-8 and TRBJ2-5; TRBD1 matches at 7 bases. Per the germline V gene, CDR1 is SGHVS and CDR2 is FQNEAQ. The CDR3 has 15 residues. Trimming removed 5 bases from V and 4 bases from J; junction bases left unmatched: 10. DNA for the CDR3: TGTGCCAGCAGCCGAGTAGGGGGCCTTCCAGAGACCCAGTACTTC. Translation: CASSRVGGLPETQYF.